This T cell receptor beta chain originates from a study of cytomegalovirus exposure and HLA in healthy donors. Study overall: Of the donors genotyped, several hundred in all, 80% to 85% fell in the Caucasian-associated ancestry cluster.

As to this clone: Its specificity is unknown.

Use of 60 Vbeta and 13 Jbeta primers characterized the PCR. Assay used: immunoSEQ multiplex PCR; TCRdb lists only in-frame clones, some missing. The sample has 170,000 or so clones, roughly three quarters seen once; the top ten hold roughly 3%. Regarding the study as a whole: A previous analysis found most TCR beta V segments productive roughly 87% or roughly 30% of the time. Later on, an analysis showed TCR association rates differing by HLA locus, with DRB1 the most and HLA-C the fewest.

The germline V gene encodes CDR1 SEHNR and CDR2 FQNEAQ (reference sequence). Trimming at V came to 7 bases and at J to 5 bases, leaving 5 bases not matched to a gene. The CDR3 sequence is 13 residues long. This chain uses TRBV7-9 with TRBJ2-5, with TRBD2 matching 9 bases. Sequenced material: PBMCs. This receptor was taken from a woman in her forties or fifties in good health and CMV-seropositive. CDR3 region: CASKLAGSETQYF. The DNA of the CDR3 is TGTGCCAGCAAACTAGCGGGCTCGGAGACCCAGTACTTC.